One sample yielded the 5 T cell receptor beta chains listed below, sequenced in a study of molecular identifiers for immune sequencing clone quantification. One entry per CDR3 protein results from TCRdb running MiXCR on the PCR reads. The sample yields under 650,000 distinct CDR3 sequences, just under 20% seen once. Sequencing was carried out using naive CD8+ T cells from blood, with Jurkat cell RNA spiked in. Subset: FACS-sorted CD8+CD4-CCR7+CD45RA+ naive T cells. The receptors were gathered from a human donor in good health. Some libraries in this study had Jurkat cell RNA spiked in.

This clonotype was detected ten times or more. The gene calls are TRBV27 and TRBJ2-3, with 10 bases matching TRBD2. The CDR3 contains 18 residues. Germline CDR1 is MNHEY and CDR2 is SMNVEV (reference sequence). The J segment lost 2 bases and the V segment lost 5 bases, leaving 13 bases of the junction unmatched. The DNA for the CDR3 is TGTGCCAGCAGTCCCATTACGCCTAGCGGGGGCAACACAGATACGCAGTATTTT. This sequence encodes CASSPITPSGGNTDTQYF.

This clonotype showed up just a few times. This chain connects TRBV5-4 to TRBJ2-1, with TRBD1 matching 11 bases. V lost 3 bases and J lost 5; bases outside the gene matches: 4. The CDR3 has 15 amino acids. Germline assignment: CDR1 SGHNT and CDR2 YYREEE (reference sequence). This CDR3 is CASSWWTGGDNEQFF. As DNA, the CDR3 is TGTGCCAGCAGCTGGTGGACAGGGGGCGACAATGAGCAGTTCTTC.

The chain has TRBV7-9 and TRBJ2-1, with 7 bases matching TRBD2. This CDR3 comprises 15 residues. The J segment lost 5 bases and the V segment lost 3 bases, leaving 7 bases of the junction unmatched. Germline CDR1 SEHNR, CDR2 FQNEAQ (reference sequence). The CDR3 protein is CASSFGLVENNEQFF. In DNA form, the CDR3 reads TGTGCCAGCAGCTTCGGACTAGTTGAGAACAATGAGCAGTTCTTC.

This clonotype was seen at least ten times. The rearrangement joins TRBV28 to TRBJ1-5; D remains ambiguous. CDR3 length: 14 residues. V was clipped by 4 bases and J by 3 bases, with 10 bases between them. Looked up from germline, CDR1 is MDHEN and CDR2 is SYDVKM. The CDR3 is CASSSAGANQPQHF. CDR3 nucleotide sequence: TGTGCCAGCAGTTCCGCAGGAGCCAATCAGCCCCAGCATTTT.

V and J are TRBV27 and TRBJ1-6; 9 bases align to TRBD1. CDR1 is MNHEY and CDR2 is SMNVEV in the germline V gene (reference sequence). V lost 8 bases to trimming and J lost 7 bases; unmatched junction nucleotides: 18. The CDR3 has 18 amino acids. CDR3 coding DNA: TGTGCCAGCGGTTCGGTCCTCCTACAGGGGGCGGGAAATTCACCCCTCCACTTT. Protein product: CASGSVLLQGAGNSPLHF.